Presented here are 11 T cell receptor beta chains from one specimen sequenced in a study of cytomegalovirus exposure and HLA in healthy donors. Amplification used 60 Vbeta primers and 13 Jbeta primers. The method was immunoSEQ multiplex PCR; TCRdb's version includes in-frame clones alone and lacks a portion of them. The sample includes roughly 110,000 clones, roughly 74% of them seen just once. The sequenced sample consisted of PBMCs. These receptors came from a woman in her 30s in good health and CMV-seronegative.

This sequence joins TRBV19 and TRBJ1-1; TRBD1 is a possible D gene (5 bases). This CDR3 has 14 amino acids. Trimming removed 8 bases from V and 2 bases from J, with 15 bases in between. Looked up from germline, CDR1 is LNHDA and CDR2 is SQIVND (reference sequence). CDR3 bases: TGTGCCAGTCGGGCAGGGCTCCCTAACACTGAAGCTTTCTTT. It is translated as CASRAGLPNTEAFF.

V and J are TRBV7-2 and TRBJ2-2; D perhaps matches TRBD1 (6 bases). This CDR3 is built from 15 residues. Germline V gene sequence: CDR1 SGHTA, CDR2 FQGNSA. Trimming cost V 5 bases and J 2 bases, with 12 bases left between them. The CDR3 loop is CASSHGDTNTGELFF. The CDR3 region has the DNA TGTGCCAGCAGCCACGGGGACACTAACACCGGGGAGCTGTTTTTT.

This rearrangement joins TRBV5-6 to TRBJ2-1, with a tentative D call TRBD2 (6 bases). Trimming left V 0 bases short and J 7 bases short, with 11 bases between. CDR1 and CDR2 from the germline V gene are SGHDT and YYEEEE. CDR3 size: 14 residues. CDR3 coding DNA: TGTGCCAGCAGCTTGGGTAGCGGCCTAAATGAGCAGTTCTTC. This encodes CASSLGSGLNEQFF.

The chain joins TRBV19 to TRBJ1-1, with 9 positions matching TRBD1. CDR3 length: 15 residues. J was trimmed by 5 bases and V by 4 bases; bases with no gene match: 8. Germline V gene data show CDR1 as LNHDA and CDR2 as SQIVND (reference sequence). The CDR3 sequence: CASSKSRTGETEAFF. The CDR3 DNA reads TGTGCCAGTAGTAAGAGTCGGACAGGGGAGACTGAAGCTTTCTTT.

This clone was observed once. The rearrangement links TRBV19 to TRBJ1-2; 9 nucleotides line up with TRBD1. The CDR3 is 16 amino acids. Looked up from germline, CDR1 is LNHDA and CDR2 is SQIVND (reference sequence). V dropped 5 bases and J dropped 5; count of bases not matched to a gene: 12. In nucleotides, the CDR3 is TGTGCCAGTAGTCCGCAACAGGGGGCGACCTCTTATGGCTACACCTTC. It encodes CASSPQQGATSYGYTF. Using reference TRBV19 and TRBJ1-2 for the parts outside the CDR3, the full variable domain is DGGITQSPKYLFRKEGQNVTLSCEQNLNHDAMYWYRQDPGQGLRLIYYSQIVNDFQKGDIAEGYSVSREKKESFPLTVTSAQKNPTAFYLCASSPQQGATSYGYTFGSGTRLTVV.

This sequence joins TRBV30 and TRBJ2-7, with a tentative D call TRBD2 (6 bases). The CDR3 has 12 residues. The V and J ends lost 7 bases and 5 bases respectively, with 15 bases between them. Germline values: CDR1 GTSNPN, CDR2 SVGIG (reference sequence). DNA for the CDR3: TGTGCCTCCTCGTGGAGGGCCAACGAGCAGTACTTC. Amino acid sequence: CASSWRANEQYF.

This chain joins TRBV6-6 and TRBJ1-2, with 8 bases fitting TRBD1. V shed 7 bases and J 7 bases; nucleotides not matched to a gene: 8. The CDR3 is made up of 13 amino acids. Germline values: CDR1 MNHNY, CDR2 SVGAGI (reference sequence). The CDR3 sequence: CASILQGASGYTF. CDR3 coding DNA: TGTGCCAGCATTCTCCAGGGGGCAAGTGGCTACACCTTC.

CDR3 protein: CASSPGVVATNEKLFF. CDR3 DNA sequence: TGTGCCAGCAGCCCAGGGGTAGTCGCAACTAATGAAAAACTGTTTTTT. The V call is TRBV11-3, the J call TRBJ1-4; D is perhaps TRBD1 (6 bases). Trimming pared 5 bases from V and 0 bases from J, leaving 13 bases between. The CDR3 extends over 16 amino acids. Germline CDR1 is SGHNT and CDR2 is YENEEA.

The CDR3 spells CASSSPGRGSGTEAFF. The CDR3 DNA reads TGTGCCAGCAGTTCCCCCGGGCGGGGGAGCGGAACTGAAGCTTTCTTT. The chain recombines TRBV28 with TRBJ1-1; TRBD1 is a possible D gene (5 bases). Trimming removed 4 bases at V and 5 bases at J, with 20 bases between. The length of the CDR3 is 16 residues. CDR1 and CDR2 (germline): MDHEN, SYDVKM.

The J gene is TRBJ1-4, the V gene TRBV29-1, with TRBD1 matching 8 bases. V was clipped by 6 bases and J by 7 bases; unmatched bases: 10. Looked up from germline, CDR1 is SQVTM and CDR2 is ANQGSEA. The CDR3 loop spans 14 amino acids. CDR3 loop: CSVRGQGGGEKLFF. For the CDR3, the DNA is TGCAGCGTCCGCGGACAGGGAGGAGGTGAAAAACTGTTTTTT.

The chain joins TRBV11-1 to TRBJ1-6; D gene uncertain. V was shortened by 3 bases and J by 7 bases, with 10 bases between the two germline ends. The germline V gene encodes CDR1 SGHAT and CDR2 FQDESV (reference sequence). This CDR3 has 14 amino acids. This CDR3 reads CASSLNAGNSPLHF. The CDR3 nucleotides read TGTGCCAGCAGCTTGAACGCCGGGAATTCACCCCTCCACTTT.